The 22 T cell receptor beta chains below were found in one sample sequenced in a study of cytomegalovirus exposure and HLA in healthy donors. Use of 60 Vbeta and 13 Jbeta primers characterized the PCR. TCRdb keeps only in-frame clones here, not all; method: immunoSEQ multiplex PCR. The sample lists some 130,000 clones, approximately 62% occurring once. The sample consisted of PBMCs. The origin of the receptors is a human donor in good health.

The chain joins TRBV14 to TRBJ1-1, with TRBD1 as a possible D gene (5 bases). CDR1 is SGHDN and CDR2 is FVKESK in the germline V gene. CDR3 size: 17 residues. Trimming removed 5 bases at V and 2 bases at J, with 21 bases between. The CDR3 protein is CASSKGHSKFGNTEAFF. The CDR3 DNA sequence: TGTGCCAGCAGCAAAGGACACTCAAAATTTGGAAACACTGAAGCTTTCTTT.

The rearrangement uses TRBV5-6 and TRBJ2-7, with 7 positions matching TRBD1. V lost 1 base to trimming and J lost 3 bases; unmatched junction nucleotides: 7. Germline CDR1 reads SGHDT; CDR2 reads YYEEEE. CDR3 length: 15 residues. This CDR3 is CASSLTRDSLYEQYF. The DNA of the CDR3 is TGTGCCAGCAGCTTGACTCGGGACAGTCTCTACGAGCAGTACTTC. The full variable domain, its missing parts supplied by reference TRBV5-6 and TRBJ2-7, is DAGVTQSPTHLIKTRGQQVTLRCSPKSGHDTVSWYQQALGQGPQFIFQYYEEEERQRGNFPDRFSGHQFPNYSSELNVNALLLGDSALYLCASSLTRDSLYEQYFGPGTRLTVT.

The J gene is TRBJ2-1, the V gene TRBV7-2, with a weak D call TRBD2 (5 bases). Between the trimmed V and J ends, which lost 1 base and 5 bases, there was a span of 12 bases. This CDR3 region has 15 residues. The germline V gene encodes CDR1 SGHTA and CDR2 FQGNSA. DNA of the CDR3: TGTGCCAGCAGCTTAGGGCCCGGCGGGCACAATGAGCAGTTCTTC. It encodes CASSLGPGGHNEQFF.

V gene TRBV5-1 combines with J gene TRBJ1-3; TRBD1 agrees at 7 bases. The ends lost 4 bases at V and 4 bases at J; junction bases unmatched: 23. Germline loops: CDR1 SGHRS, CDR2 YFSETQ. The CDR3 is 20 amino acids. The CDR3 is CASSANAPGVHRDSGNTIYF. The CDR3 coding sequence is TGCGCCAGCAGCGCCAACGCCCCTGGGGTCCACAGGGACAGCGGAAACACCATATATTTT.

CDR3 coding DNA: TGTGCCAGCTCCTTGGGGGGACAGGGGTTCTACGAGCAGTACTTC. It is translated as CASSLGGQGFYEQYF. The V call is TRBV19, the J call TRBJ2-7; 10 nucleotides align to TRBD1. There are 15 residues in the CDR3. J gave up 3 bases and V 9 bases, and 11 bases lay outside the gene matches. Germline V gives CDR1 LNHDA, CDR2 SQIVND (reference sequence). Supplemented by reference TRBV19 and TRBJ2-7, the full variable domain reads DGGITQSPKYLFRKEGQNVTLSCEQNLNHDAMYWYRQDPGQGLRLIYYSQIVNDFQKGDIAEGYSVSREKKESFPLTVTSAQKNPTAFYLCASSLGGQGFYEQYFGPGTRLTVT.

This clone has just a few counts. The chain links TRBV15 to TRBJ1-1; the D gene is possibly TRBD1 (6 bases). Germline assignment: CDR1 LNHNV and CDR2 YYDKDF (reference sequence). Trimming removed 0 bases from V and 5 bases from J, with 10 bases in between. There are 14 residues in the CDR3. CDR3 DNA: TGTGCCACCAGCAGAGATGGCAGGGGTACTGAAGCTTTCTTT. Translation gives CATSRDGRGTEAFF.

This chain uses TRBV19 with TRBJ2-3; 11 bases map to TRBD1. V was pared by 5 bases and J by 1 base, with 8 bases of the junction left unmatched. CDR1 and CDR2 from the germline V gene are LNHDA and SQIVND (reference sequence). The CDR3 contains 17 residues. CDR3 bases: TGTGCCAGTAGTTCGCCGGGACAGGGGGACGGCACAGATACGCAGTATTTT. Translating gives CASSSPGQGDGTDTQYF.

The chain employs TRBV5-1 and TRBJ2-5; 10 nucleotides agree with TRBD1. V lost 3 bases to trimming and J lost 4 bases; unmatched junction nucleotides: 3. CDR1 SGHRS and CDR2 YFSETQ come from the germline V gene. The CDR3 is 14 amino acids. The CDR3 DNA reads TGCGCCAGCAGCTCGGGACAGGGGATAGAGACCCAGTACTTC. It specifies CASSSGQGIETQYF.

The V call is TRBV19, the J call TRBJ2-1; 14 bases map to TRBD2. CDR1 is LNHDA, CDR2 SQIVND, per germline (reference sequence). Losses at the gene ends were 6 bases for V and 4 bases for J; bases not matched to a gene: 5. This CDR3 spans 16 amino acids. The CDR3 is CASRGLAGAAYNEQFF. The CDR3 DNA is TGTGCCAGTAGGGGACTAGCGGGAGCGGCGTACAATGAGCAGTTCTTC. Using reference TRBV19 and TRBJ2-1 for the parts outside the CDR3, the full variable domain is DGGITQSPKYLFRKEGQNVTLSCEQNLNHDAMYWYRQDPGQGLRLIYYSQIVNDFQKGDIAEGYSVSREKKESFPLTVTSAQKNPTAFYLCASRGLAGAAYNEQFFGPGTRLTVL.

The chain employs TRBV6-6 and TRBJ2-7; TRBD1 matches 7 bases. This CDR3 has 14 residues. V gave up 6 bases and J gave up 3 bases; unmatched junction bases: 8. Per germline, CDR1 MNHNY and CDR2 SVGAGI (reference sequence). In DNA form, the CDR3 reads TGTGCCAGCAGGCCTCCGACAGGGCTCTACGAGCAGTACTTC. The encoded protein is CASRPPTGLYEQYF.

The chain has TRBV5-1 and TRBJ2-2, with 10 nucleotides matching TRBD2. The length of the CDR3 is 16 residues. From germline, CDR1 is SGHRS and CDR2 YFSETQ. Trimming took 4 bases from V and 0 from J; bases not matched to a gene: 3. CDR3 DNA: TGCGCCAGCAGCATGCTAGCGGGAGCGAACACCGGGGAGCTGTTTTTT. It codes for CASSMLAGANTGELFF.

V usage is TRBV27 and J usage is TRBJ2-5; 8 nucleotides line up with TRBD2. This CDR3 is built from 15 residues. Germline V gene lookup returns CDR1 MNHEY and CDR2 SMNVEV (reference sequence). With V trimmed by 8 bases and J by 6 bases, 14 bases remained unmatched. CDR3 sequence (DNA): TGTGCCAGCGAGAAGGATGGGGCGGGGGGAAAGACCCAGTACTTC. Translating it yields CASEKDGAGGKTQYF.

This clone was seen only a few times. A junction end diverges from the germline sequence, so it may reflect a read error. The chain combines TRBV7-7 with TRBJ2-5, with 8 positions matching TRBD2. Germline CDR1 and CDR2: SSHAT and FNYEAQ (reference sequence). The CDR3 has 15 residues. The CDR3 protein is CASSLEGGRSETQYF. CDR3 bases: TGTGCTAGCAGCTTAGAGGGCGGGAGGTCAGAGACCCAGTACTTC.

The chain combines TRBV7-8 with TRBJ2-7; 8 nucleotides line up with TRBD1. V gave up 4 bases and J gave up 3 bases; unmatched junction bases: 11. The CDR3 loop spans 16 amino acids. CDR1 is SGHVS and CDR2 is FQNEAQ in the germline V gene. CDR3 sequence: CASSSLTGDDVYEQYF. The DNA of the CDR3 is TGTGCCAGCAGCTCGTTGACAGGGGATGATGTCTACGAGCAGTACTTC.

A single count supports this clone. The same CDR3 arises from other DNA sequences in this sample as well. The chain has TRBV5-1 and TRBJ2-7, with D unresolved. V lost 0 bases to trimming and J lost 0 bases, with 4 bases between them. Germline CDR1 and CDR2: SGHRS and YFSETQ. The CDR3 extends over 13 amino acids. The CDR3 DNA sequence: TGCGCCAGCAGCTTGGGCAGCTCCTACGAGCAGTACTTC. Translation: CASSLGSSYEQYF. Variable domain in full (rest from reference TRBV5-1 and TRBJ2-7): KAGVTQTPRYLIKTRGQQVTLSCSPISGHRSVSWYQQTPGQGLQFLFEYFSETQRNKGNFPGRFSGRQFSNSRSEMNVSTLELGDSALYLCASSLGSSYEQYFGPGTRLTVT.

This clone was found once. The V call is TRBV7-2, the J call TRBJ2-3; D is uncertain. Deletions cut 1 base from V and 0 bases from J, with 8 bases between. Looked up from germline, CDR1 is SGHTA and CDR2 is FQGNSA. The CDR3 runs 15 residues. The DNA of the CDR3 is TGTGCCAGCAGCTTAGGCACAGTTAGCACAGATACGCAGTATTTT. Protein: CASSLGTVSTDTQYF. Full variable domain (rest looked up from reference TRBV7-2 and TRBJ2-3): GAGVSQSPSNKVTEKGKDVELRCDPISGHTALYWYRQSLGQGLEFLIYFQGNSAPDKSGLPSDRFSAERTGGSVSTLTIQRTQQEDSAVYLCASSLGTVSTDTQYFGPGTRLTVL.

This clone was counted only a few times. This chain connects TRBV6-1 to TRBJ2-7; TRBD1 agrees at 10 bases. Germline loops: CDR1 MNHNS, CDR2 SASEGT. CDR3 length equals 12 residues. J gave up 6 bases and V 10 bases, and 6 bases lay outside the gene matches. CDR3 nucleotides: TGTGCCACCGGACAGGGGGTGGGCGAGCAGTACTTC. Translated, it gives CATGQGVGEQYF.

This clone came up a few times. The V gene is TRBV28, the J gene TRBJ1-1; TRBD1 matches at 10 bases. J was trimmed by 4 bases and V by 4 bases; bases with no gene match: 6. Germline V lookup: CDR1 MDHEN, CDR2 SYDVKM. The CDR3 runs 15 residues. CDR3 residues: CASSSPDRGITEAFF. The CDR3 region has the DNA TGTGCCAGCAGTTCGCCGGACAGGGGGATCACTGAAGCTTTCTTT.

The CDR3: CASSFNTENTEAFF. The CDR3, as DNA: TGCGCCAGCAGCTTTAACACAGAGAACACTGAAGCTTTCTTT. The chain carries TRBV5-1 and TRBJ1-1; D not certain. The CDR3 length is 14 residues. Germline V gene data show CDR1 as SGHRS and CDR2 as YFSETQ. Between the trimmed V and J ends, which lost 2 bases and 1 base, there was a span of 9 bases.

V gene TRBV7-3 combines with J gene TRBJ2-5, with TRBD1 identical over 7 bases. CDR3 length: 14 residues. Germline CDR1 SGHTA, CDR2 FQGTGA. V shed 4 bases and J 1 base; nucleotides not matched to a gene: 3. The CDR3 sequence: CASSSGQIQETQYF. As DNA, the CDR3 is TGTGCCAGCAGCTCGGGACAGATCCAAGAGACCCAGTACTTC.

This clone was seen a few times. This chain connects TRBV29-1 to TRBJ1-1; 7 bases map to TRBD1. J lost 2 bases, V lost 7 bases, and 4 bases had no gene match. CDR1 and CDR2 (germline): SQVTM, ANQGSEA. The length of the CDR3 is 12 residues. The CDR3: CSGGGSNTEAFF. The CDR3 coding sequence is TGCAGCGGAGGGGGCAGCAACACTGAAGCTTTCTTT.

This rearrangement joins TRBV5-6 to TRBJ1-2, with D maybe TRBD1 (5 bases). Trimming removed 0 bases from V and 5 bases from J, with 14 bases in between. CDR1 and CDR2 (germline): SGHDT, YYEEEE. The CDR3 is 15 residues long. The CDR3 nucleotides read TGTGCCAGCAGCTTGGACGAAAGGGGTGGGTATGGCTACACCTTC. Its protein is CASSLDERGGYGYTF.